This T cell receptor beta chain was sequenced for a study of identical twins. Each donor was a healthy Caucasian. Study-level points and caveats: Weaker excess twin sharing was observed in beta out-of-frame sequences. Conclusions were based on cross-sectional statistical analysis, without following the same donors.

This clonotype turned up a few times. The antigen is not known. In TCRdb, the 5' RACE reads were re-called with MiXCR into one record per CDR3 protein. The repertoire holds about 210,000 distinct CDR3 sequences, with roughly a tenth as singletons. The germline V and J ends were trimmed by 1 base and 4 bases, with 11 bases remaining between them. The germline V gene encodes CDR1 SGHDT and CDR2 YYEEEE. CDR3 size: 14 residues. The V gene is TRBV5-6, the J gene TRBJ1-2; no clear D. This receptor was obtained from a woman aged 18-35 years in good health. Material: memory (CD45RO+) T cells sorted from blood. The CDR3 DNA reads TGTGCCAGCAGCTTGATCTCAGCTCTCTATGGCTACACCTTC. It encodes CASSLISALYGYTF. The full variable domain, its missing parts supplied by reference TRBV5-6 and TRBJ1-2, is DAGVTQSPTHLIKTRGQQVTLRCSPKSGHDTVSWYQQALGQGPQFIFQYYEEEERQRGNFPDRFSGHQFPNYSSELNVNALLLGDSALYLCASSLISALYGYTFGSGTRLTVV.